The rows below give T cell receptor beta chains drawn from one sample of a study of shared clonotypes between healthy human individuals. This table comes from immunoSEQ multiplex PCR, and its TCRdb copy is limited to in-frame clones, with some not included. The table has hundreds of thousands of clones, roughly 96% seen once. Source material: naive CD8+ T cells sorted from blood. These receptors originate from a woman between 25 and 40 years old in good health. Each CDR3 is given with its conserved first and last residue.

v_call: TRBV2
j_call: TRBJ1-1
cdr3_aa: CARLLQGQLAFF

v_call: TRBV29-1
j_call: TRBJ2-1
cdr3_aa: CSPLGTNNEQFF

v_call: TRBV7-9
j_call: TRBJ2-3
cdr3_aa: CASSRSIAGEGTDTQYF

v_call: TRBV27
j_call: NA
cdr3_aa: CASSTSSGHEQYF

v_call: TRBV2
j_call: TRBJ2-1
cdr3_aa: CASSEAGFVAPNYNEQFF

v_call: TRBV19
j_call: TRBJ2-1
cdr3_aa: CASSLYPSSYNEQFF

v_call: TRBV19
j_call: TRBJ2-3
cdr3_aa: CASSILVSVGFTDTQYF

v_call: TRBV19
j_call: TRBJ2-1
cdr3_aa: CASSIGIGLDEQFF

v_call: TRBV27
j_call: TRBJ2-7
cdr3_aa: CASSLGFGVVEQYF

v_call: TRBV14
j_call: TRBJ1-1
cdr3_aa: CASSHVGQEGTEAFF

v_call: TRBV4-1
j_call: TRBJ1-1
cdr3_aa: CASSQGVEFEAFF

v_call: TRBV19
j_call: TRBJ2-3
cdr3_aa: CASSIGLASTDTQYF

v_call: TRBV28
j_call: TRBJ2-7
cdr3_aa: CASSRGVSYYEQYF

v_call: TRBV23-1
j_call: TRBJ2-7
cdr3_aa: CAPRGNREQYF

v_call: TRBV27
j_call: TRBJ1-1
cdr3_aa: CASTRTGARTEAFF

v_call: TRBV15
j_call: TRBJ1-5
cdr3_aa: CATSREQENNQPQHF